The present T cell receptor beta chain was sequenced within a study of blood T cells in healthy people across ages. The CDR3 runs 13 residues. CDR1 and CDR2 (germline): KGHSH, LQKENI. The study recruited healthy Caucasian donors from Russia who were aged about 6 to 95. Next came a second PCR, run for about 6 to 11 cycles, which used a sample-barcoded 5' primer along with a J-beta primer mix. In TCRdb, the 5' RACE reads were re-called with MiXCR into one record per CDR3 protein. The sample records about 400,000 distinct CDR3 sequences, roughly half being singletons. In this sample, this clonotype turned up a few times. Its target is unknown. Study outcomes and limitations: Comparison with aged donors showed that long-lived donors had more naive CD4+ cells and higher diversity.

The receptor was isolated from a man aged 55 to 70 in good health. The sequencing input was blood. This sequence joins TRBV18 and TRBJ2-5; D is perhaps TRBD2 (6 bases). TRBJ2-7 explains the end of the DNA better; the J call may be wrong. CDR3 nucleotide sequence: TGTGCCAGCTCCCCGAAGGAGGGCGCCGAGCAGTACTTC. Its protein product is CASSPKEGAEQYF.